What follows are 12 T cell receptor beta chains derived from one specimen sequenced in a study of metastatic and nonmetastatic thyroid tumors (dated by TCRdb to the early 2020s). The library was built by means of PCR. Sequenced on an Illumina HiSeq 4000. Using fastp at Q25 and MiXCR, TCRdb reprocessed the public reads and kept productive beta chains. The sample table shows approximately 12,000 clones, and roughly 29% are seen once. The ten largest account for approximately 14% of the sample. None of the patients had been given any treatment before thyroid surgery. The sequenced sample was tumor tissue. The source of these receptors is a male donor with papillary thyroid cancer or a benign thyroid nodule (not recorded which). Some clones in this sample may be carry-over from other donors' samples.

This clone was counted at least ten times. The chain has TRBV28 and TRBJ2-2, with 12 bases fitting TRBD1. The CDR3 length is 18 residues. CDR1 is MDHEN and CDR2 is SYDVKM in the germline V gene. The V segment lost 2 bases and the J segment 3 bases; nucleotides outside the gene matches: 7. The CDR3 DNA follows: TGTGCCAGCAGTTTAGTACGGGACAGGGGGCCGGACACCGGGGAGCTGTTTTTT. Translated, it gives CASSLVRDRGPDTGELFF.

This clone is classed as medium-sized (0.01 to 0.1%). This chain joins TRBV6-1 and TRBJ1-2, with D unresolved. Germline V gives CDR1 MNHNS, CDR2 SASEGT. Trimming removed 8 bases at V and 8 bases at J, with 12 bases between. This CDR3 region has 11 residues. DNA for the CDR3: TGTGCCAGCGGCGATAGCGGGGGCTACACCTTC. This gives the protein CASGDSGGYTF.

This clone was seen only a few times. The rearrangement uses TRBV28 and TRBJ1-3; possible D gene TRBD1, 5 bases. In germline, CDR1 is MDHEN, CDR2 SYDVKM. Trimming took 2 bases from V and 0 from J, leaving 8 bases between them. The CDR3 extends over 15 amino acids. The chain's CDR3 is CASSLEGSSGNTIYF. CDR3 in DNA: TGTGCCAGCAGTTTAGAGGGGAGCTCTGGAAACACCATATATTTT.

The chain has TRBV11-1 and TRBJ1-2, with a tentative D call TRBD1 (5 bases). V was clipped by 3 bases and J by 7 bases, with 24 bases between them. This CDR3 spans 17 amino acids. Germline CDR1 is SGHAT and CDR2 is FQDESV (reference sequence). The CDR3 region is CASSLSWATVCVTGYTF. The CDR3, as DNA: TGTGCCAGCAGCTTGTCTTGGGCGACAGTGTGTGTCACTGGCTACACCTTC.

This clone was counted ten times or more. Additional DNA sequences in this sample encode the identical CDR3. The rearrangement links TRBV5-1 to TRBJ1-4; TRBD1 is a possible D gene (6 bases). CDR1 is SGHRS, CDR2 YFSETQ, per germline. The CDR3 covers 16 residues. V lost 0 bases to trimming and J lost 3 bases, with 12 bases between them. The CDR3 region is CASSLAEGGANEKLFF. CDR3 sequence (DNA): TGCGCCAGCAGCTTGGCCGAGGGGGGGGCTAATGAAAAACTGTTTTTT.

This clone is termed medium-sized. The V and J genes are TRBV6-5 and TRBJ1-6; no firm D call. Trimming removed 2 bases from V and 0 bases from J, with 8 bases in between. Per germline, CDR1 MNHEY and CDR2 SVGAGI. The CDR3 contains 16 residues. The CDR3 sequence is CASSYAPGSYNSPLHF. CDR3 in DNA: TGTGCCAGCAGTTACGCCCCCGGCTCCTATAATTCACCCCTCCACTTT.

This clone was detected many times. The chain is built from TRBV5-5 and TRBJ2-2; no reliable D call. Trimming left V 0 bases short and J 1 base short, with 13 bases between. Germline V gene data show CDR1 as SGHKS and CDR2 as YYEKEE (reference sequence). The CDR3 is 17 residues long. The CDR3 nucleotides read TGTGCCAGCAGCTTGGTCCCTCCAGGAGTGAACACCGGGGAGCTGTTTTTT. Translating gives CASSLVPPGVNTGELFF.

V usage is TRBV7-2 and J usage is TRBJ2-1; D uncertain. The CDR3 extends over 13 amino acids. Trimming took 1 base from V and 6 from J, leaving 7 bases between them. Germline loops: CDR1 SGHTA, CDR2 FQGNSA. The CDR3 sequence: CASSLGPTNEQFF. The DNA of the CDR3 is TGTGCCAGCAGCTTAGGACCGACCAATGAGCAGTTCTTC.

Many counts were recorded for this clone. The rearrangement uses TRBV20-1 and TRBJ1-5; D is possibly TRBD1 (5 bases). Germline assignment: CDR1 DFQATT and CDR2 SNEGSKA (reference sequence). This CDR3 has 13 residues. V lost 6 bases and J lost 2, with 11 bases in between. Here the CDR3 reads CSAGGFGNQPQHF. CDR3 nucleotides: TGCAGTGCGGGGGGGTTCGGCAATCAGCCCCAGCATTTT.

The genes are TRBV20-1 and TRBJ2-3; 7 bases align to TRBD2. The CDR3 consists of 14 residues. The trim removed 8 bases at V and 0 bases at J, leaving 8 bases unmatched. CDR1 is DFQATT, CDR2 SNEGSKA, per germline (reference sequence). CDR3 amino acids: CSSQRGSSTDTQYF. In DNA, the CDR3 is TGCAGTTCACAGCGGGGTAGCAGCACAGATACGCAGTATTTT.

The chain uses TRBV7-8 and TRBJ1-5, with 7 positions matching TRBD1. V shed 1 base, J shed 5 bases, and the junction held 2 bases outside the gene matches. CDR3 length: 14 residues. Germline loops: CDR1 SGHVS, CDR2 FQNEAQ. The CDR3 bases are TGTGCCAGCAGCTTAGGACAGGGCTATCAGCCCCAGCATTTT. The encoded protein is CASSLGQGYQPQHF. Together with reference TRBV7-8 and TRBJ1-5, the CDR3 gives the full variable domain: GAGVSQSPRYKVAKRGQDVALRCDPISGHVSLFWYQQALGQGPEFLTYFQNEAQLDKSGLPSDRFFAERPEGSVSTLKIQRTQQEDSAVYLCASSLGQGYQPQHFGDGTRLSIL.

This clone is judged large. This chain uses TRBV5-1 with TRBJ2-1; 8 nucleotides agree with TRBD2. J was trimmed by 2 bases and V by 0 bases; bases with no gene match: 4. The CDR3 has 16 amino acids. The germline gives CDR1 SGHRS, CDR2 YFSETQ. The CDR3, as DNA: TGCGCCAGCAGCTTGGAAGGCGGGGGGCCCTACAATGAGCAGTTCTTC. It codes for CASSLEGGGPYNEQFF.